These 15 T cell receptor beta chains were all obtained from the same sample, sequenced in a study of somatic mutations in cytotoxic T cells in rheumatoid arthritis. Method: immunoSEQ multiplex PCR; TCRdb's copy keeps in-frame clones and lacks some. Of roughly 3,500 clones listed, roughly 84% are singletons. The sequenced sample consisted of CD8+ T cells sorted from blood. These receptors came from a man aged 45-60 years with rheumatoid arthritis.

The chain combines TRBV6-5 with TRBJ1-5; D is possibly TRBD1 (5 bases). The V gene lost 4 bases and the J gene lost 5 bases, with 12 bases spanning the gap. The CDR3 length is 14 residues. Looked up from germline, CDR1 is MNHEY and CDR2 is SVGAGI. DNA of the CDR3: TGTGCCAGCAGTTTGCAGGGTTCCGATCAGCCCCAGCATTTT. Translation gives CASSLQGSDQPQHF.

The chain couples TRBV9 to TRBJ1-2; 10 bases fit TRBD1. V shed 0 bases, J shed 6 bases, and the junction held 2 bases outside the gene matches. The CDR3 is 14 amino acids. Germline V gene data show CDR1 as SGDLS and CDR2 as YYNGEE. CDR3 protein: CASSVVGTGDGYTF. The CDR3 coding sequence is TGTGCCAGCAGCGTAGTTGGGACAGGGGATGGCTACACCTTC.

The chain couples TRBV29-1 to TRBJ1-2; no definite D call. Germline V gives CDR1 SQVTM, CDR2 ANQGSEA. This CDR3 has 11 residues. V was clipped by 4 bases and J by 5 bases, with 8 bases between them. The CDR3 spells CSVVTEYGYTF. CDR3 coding DNA: TGCAGCGTTGTGACTGAATATGGCTACACCTTC.

In this sample, this clone turned up a few times. The chain employs TRBV19 and TRBJ1-5; 8 bases line up with TRBD1. CDR1 and CDR2 from the germline V gene are LNHDA and SQIVND (reference sequence). The CDR3 is made up of 16 amino acids. The junction had 11 bases not matched to a gene; V was cut back by 3 bases and J by 7 bases. The CDR3 nucleotides are TGTGCCAGTAGTATCACCGGGACAGGCGGGCACCAGCCCCAGCATTTT. The encoded protein is CASSITGTGGHQPQHF. Full variable domain (remainder filled in from reference TRBV19 and TRBJ1-5): DGGITQSPKYLFRKEGQNVTLSCEQNLNHDAMYWYRQDPGQGLRLIYYSQIVNDFQKGDIAEGYSVSREKKESFPLTVTSAQKNPTAFYLCASSITGTGGHQPQHFGDGTRLSIL.

J is TRBJ2-7 and V is TRBV5-4; D call uncertain. CDR3 size: 14 residues. Looked up from germline, CDR1 is SGHNT and CDR2 is YYREEE (reference sequence). The V gene lost 0 bases and the J gene lost 0 bases, with 7 bases spanning the gap. CDR3 nucleotides: TGTGCCAGCAGCTTGGTCCCGAGCTCCTACGAGCAGTACTTC. It specifies CASSLVPSSYEQYF.

This clone counts as large. The rearrangement uses TRBV10-3 and TRBJ2-1, with a weak D call TRBD2 (6 bases). The CDR3 runs to 14 residues. The germline CDR1 and CDR2 sequences are ENHRY and SYGVKD. V lost 4 bases and J lost 10, with 17 bases in between. The CDR3 coding sequence is TGTGCCATCAGTGGTAGCGGAGGAGAGGTGGAGCAGTTCTTC. Protein: CAISGSGGEVEQFF.

This clone was counted once. The chain recombines TRBV9 with TRBJ1-1; the match to TRBD1 covers 7 bases. The CDR3 loop spans 20 amino acids. V trimming: 2 bases; J trimming: 4 bases; junction bases outside the gene matches: 23. The V gene's germline CDR1 is SGDLS and CDR2 YYNGEE. CDR3 protein: CASSVPRDGTVQLGTTEAFF. The CDR3 nucleotides are TGTGCCAGCAGCGTCCCCCGGGATGGGACAGTCCAACTGGGAACCACTGAAGCTTTCTTT.

The chain employs TRBV2 and TRBJ2-1, with 9 bases matching TRBD2. Trimming took 10 bases from V and 6 from J; bases not matched to a gene: 10. Germline CDR1 SNHLY, CDR2 FYNNEI. CDR3 length equals 14 residues. The CDR3 sequence: CATVAGVTSNEQFF. The DNA of the CDR3 is TGTGCCACTGTAGCGGGAGTAACGTCCAATGAGCAGTTCTTC.

The sample holds a few counts of this clone. CDR3 residues: CASSLPGSYTGELFF. The DNA for the CDR3 is TGTGCCAGCAGCTTACCGGGATCTTACACCGGGGAGCTGTTTTTT. V and J are TRBV11-2 and TRBJ2-2; TRBD2 is a possible D gene (5 bases). Germline V gene sequence: CDR1 SGHAT, CDR2 FQNNGV. Trimming shortened V by 2 bases and J by 3 bases, and 10 bases separated the two germline ends. This CDR3 is 15 amino acids long.

This clone was found a few times. The chain combines TRBV19 with TRBJ1-2; 8 bases are a match to TRBD1. The CDR3 covers 13 residues. The V gene end was trimmed by 2 bases and the J gene end by 8 bases; junction bases not matched to a gene: 4. Germline V gene data show CDR1 as LNHDA and CDR2 as SQIVND (reference sequence). The CDR3: CASSISRGRGYTF. CDR3 nucleotide sequence: TGTGCCAGTAGTATAAGCAGGGGGCGCGGCTACACCTTC. The full variable domain, with the rest looked up from reference TRBV19 and TRBJ1-2, is DGGITQSPKYLFRKEGQNVTLSCEQNLNHDAMYWYRQDPGQGLRLIYYSQIVNDFQKGDIAEGYSVSREKKESFPLTVTSAQKNPTAFYLCASSISRGRGYTFGSGTRLTVV.

This chain joins TRBV5-4 and TRBJ2-4; 10 nucleotides align to TRBD1. The V and J ends lost 6 bases and 0 bases, in that order; junction bases with no gene match: 12. This CDR3 has 18 residues. Germline V gene sequence: CDR1 SGHNT, CDR2 YYREEE (reference sequence). CDR3 DNA: TGTGCCAGCACCCCCGGGACAGGGGCGCGCGGAGCCAAAAACATTCAGTACTTC. This encodes CASTPGTGARGAKNIQYF. The full variable domain, its missing parts supplied by reference TRBV5-4 and TRBJ2-4, is ETGVTQSPTHLIKTRGQQVTLRCSSQSGHNTVSWYQQALGQGPQFIFQYYREEENGRGNFPPRFSGLQFPNYSSELNVNALELDDSALYLCASTPGTGARGAKNIQYFGAGTRLSVL.

V is TRBV15 and J is TRBJ2-2, with D possibly TRBD2 on 5 matching bases. Germline loops: CDR1 LNHNV, CDR2 YYDKDF (reference sequence). This CDR3 comprises 18 residues. Trimming took off 6 bases at V and 3 bases at J, with 23 bases between the two ends. The CDR3 loop is CATSEILLGGVDTGELFF. CDR3 in DNA: TGTGCCACCAGTGAAATCCTGCTAGGAGGCGTCGACACCGGGGAGCTGTTTTTT. Using reference TRBV15 and TRBJ2-2 for the parts outside the CDR3, the full variable domain is DAMVIQNPRYQVTQFGKPVTLSCSQTLNHNVMYWYQQKSSQAPKLLFHYYDKDFNNEADTPDNFQSRRPNTSFCFLDIRSPGLGDTAMYLCATSEILLGGVDTGELFFGEGSRLTVL.

CDR3 amino acids: CASSQDPVGQMGGGYTF. CDR3 bases: TGTGCCAGCAGCCAAGACCCCGTGGGACAGATGGGAGGTGGCTACACCTTC. This chain uses TRBV14 with TRBJ1-2, with 7 bases matching TRBD1. Trimming removed 0 bases from V and 7 bases from J; junction bases left unmatched: 14. The CDR3 runs 17 residues. The germline V gene encodes CDR1 SGHDN and CDR2 FVKESK.

The V gene is TRBV4-3, the J gene TRBJ1-2, with a tentative D call TRBD1 (6 bases). This CDR3 comprises 15 residues. The germline gives CDR1 LGHNA, CDR2 YSLEER. Trimming removed 2 bases from V and 1 base from J, with 11 bases in between. CDR3 protein: CASSQNLDSNYGYTF. DNA of the CDR3: TGCGCCAGCAGCCAAAACCTGGACAGTAACTATGGCTACACCTTC.

The chain carries TRBV11-1 and TRBJ2-1; 8 positions match TRBD2. CDR3 length equals 19 residues. With V trimmed by 5 bases and J by 0 bases, 15 bases remained unmatched. Germline CDR1 is SGHAT and CDR2 is FQDESV (reference sequence). In nucleotides, the CDR3 is TGTGCCAGCAGCCCTACTACGATGATAGCGGGGCGCTCCTACAATGAGCAGTTCTTC. Its translation: CASSPTTMIAGRSYNEQFF.